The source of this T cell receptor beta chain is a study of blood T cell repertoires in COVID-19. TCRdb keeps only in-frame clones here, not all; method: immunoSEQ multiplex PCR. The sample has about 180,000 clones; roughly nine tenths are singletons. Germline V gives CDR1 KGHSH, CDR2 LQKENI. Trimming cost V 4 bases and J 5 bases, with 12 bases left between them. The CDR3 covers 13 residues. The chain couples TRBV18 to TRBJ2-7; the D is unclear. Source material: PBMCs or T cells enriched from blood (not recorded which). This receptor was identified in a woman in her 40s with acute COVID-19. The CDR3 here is CASSLRNLDEQYF. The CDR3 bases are TGTGCCAGCTCACTTAGAAACCTAGACGAGCAGTACTTC.